The 5 T cell receptor beta chains below come from one sample, sequenced in a study of CD4 T cells in relation to SARS-CoV-2 and coronaviruses. Antigens for these TCRs are unknown. Profiling relied on immunoSEQ multiplex PCR, and the TCRdb table lists in-frame clones only, not all of them. Of tens of thousands of clones in the sample, about 70% were seen once. The sample comprised memory CD4+ T cells from PBMCs, cultured in vitro. The receptors here all came from an adult with COVID-19.

The genes are TRBV7-9 and TRBJ2-2; D may be TRBD2 (6 bases). V lost 5 bases and J 4 bases, leaving 14 bases between the germline ends. The CDR3 runs to 15 residues. Germline assignment: CDR1 SEHNR and CDR2 FQNEAQ (reference sequence). The DNA for the CDR3 is TGTGCCAGCAGCCCCCCAGGAGGGACCACCGGGGAGCTGTTTTTT. Translating gives CASSPPGGTTGELFF.

Here the CDR3 DNA reads TGTGCCAGCAGTGTCCTTCCTGGGGGCGGGGAGCTGTTTTTT. This encodes CASSVLPGGGELFF. The chain joins TRBV2 to TRBJ2-2, with D possibly being TRBD1 or TRBD2 (5 bases each). This CDR3 is 14 amino acids long. CDR1 and CDR2 (germline): SNHLY, FYNNEI. Trimming left V 4 bases short and J 7 bases short, with 13 bases between.

The V call is TRBV9, the J call TRBJ2-1; D perhaps matches TRBD2 (6 bases). Trimming cost V 3 bases and J 0 bases, with 10 bases left between them. CDR1 is SGDLS and CDR2 is YYNGEE in the germline V gene. The CDR3 is made up of 15 amino acids. The CDR3 DNA reads as TGTGCCAGCAGCGGACGCGGGGACTCCTACAATGAGCAGTTCTTC. Protein product: CASSGRGDSYNEQFF.

V gene TRBV2 combines with J gene TRBJ2-6; no definite D call. Germline CDR1 is SNHLY and CDR2 is FYNNEI. The CDR3 spans 15 residues. V was clipped by 2 bases and J by 0 bases, with 5 bases between them. CDR3 DNA sequence: TGTGCCAGCAGTGAACAGGCCTCTGGGGCCAACGTCCTGACTTTC. Translation gives CASSEQASGANVLTF.

The chain carries TRBV9 and TRBJ2-7; the match to TRBD2 covers 13 bases. The ends lost 7 bases at V and 3 bases at J; junction bases unmatched: 7. The CDR3 covers 15 residues. Germline values: CDR1 SGDLS, CDR2 YYNGEE. This CDR3 reads CASGGTSGDSYEQYF. The CDR3 nucleotides are TGTGCCAGCGGGGGGACTAGCGGGGATAGCTACGAGCAGTACTTC. Full variable domain (outside the CDR3, taken from reference TRBV9 and TRBJ2-7): DSGVTQTPKHLITATGQRVTLRCSPRSGDLSVYWYQQSLDQGLQFLIQYYNGEERAKGNILERFSAQQFPDLHSELNLSSLELGDSALYFCASGGTSGDSYEQYFGPGTRLTVT.